This record concerns one TCR beta chain sequence. Its antigen is unknown. Given a much more abundant clone one base away, this may be a read error. Alpha and beta libraries were amplified separately from the second PCR onward. V was clipped by 5 bases and J by 4 bases; unmatched bases: 2. Germline V gene sequence: CDR1 SGHTA, CDR2 FQGNSA. The CDR3 runs to 15 residues. The beta constant-region primer was an equimolar mix of two oligonucleotides covering TRBC1 and TRBC2. Four rounds of PCR amplified the ligated cDNA using nested alpha and beta constant-region primers plus SP2. TCRdb processed the UMI-ligation and nested PCR reads anew with MiXCR; each CDR3 protein has one entry. Among about 120,000 distinct CDR3 sequences listed, 35% to 40% were seen once. The data derive from a study of naive and memory T cell subsets. Findings of the study overall: In naive cells, over 95% of TCR sequences were seen only once.

The chain carries TRBV7-2 and TRBJ2-2, with 12 bases matching TRBD2. The source is a human donor in good health. Input material: central memory CD4+ T cells from blood. In nucleotides, the CDR3 is TGTGCCAGCAGCCGACTAGCGGGAGTCACCGGGGAGCTGTTTTTT. Protein sequence: CASSRLAGVTGELFF. The variable domain in full, completed from reference TRBV7-2 and TRBJ2-2, reads GAGVSQSPSNKVTEKGKDVELRCDPISGHTALYWYRQSLGQGLEFLIYFQGNSAPDKSGLPSDRFSAERTGGSVSTLTIQRTQQEDSAVYLCASSRLAGVTGELFFGEGSRLTVL.